This T cell receptor beta chain was identified during a study of human T cells and chemical hapten exposure. Looking at the study overall: Enrolled patients were predominantly female and had alopecia areata, totalis or universalis.

The study's library attached unique molecular identifiers to single cDNA molecules. Via MiXCR, TCRdb re-called the RACE reads, giving one row per CDR3 protein. The repertoire consists of about 380,000 distinct CDR3 sequences, with 4.8% occurring once and the leading ten covering 2% to 2.5%. General study points: The study found that DPC sensitization did not change TCRs above 1 in 1000 frequency.

With respect to this clonotype: Antigen: not known.

Regarding time point: patch test 1, 2 weeks after DPC sensitization. Indicated treatment: therapeutic diphenylcyclopropenone sensitization with weekly scalp DPC. Trimming stripped 4 bases from V and 6 bases from J, with 14 bases between. Germline CDR1 MNHEY, CDR2 SVGEGT. The CDR3 covers 14 residues. The specimen was whole blood, collected in connection with sensitization to the hapten diphenylcyclopropenone (DPC). The source of this sequence is a woman in her fifties or sixties with alopecia areata. Some clones in this sample may be carry-over from other donors' samples. J is TRBJ2-3 and V is TRBV6-2 or TRBV6-3; a weak D match, TRBD1 (5 bases). In DNA, the CDR3 is TGTGCCAGCAGTTCAATAGGGGAATCGGATACGCAGTATTTT. This sequence encodes CASSSIGESDTQYF.